A selection of T cell receptor beta chains follows, all from one sample in a study of a mutant IDH1 vaccine in newly diagnosed glioma. Data came from immunoSEQ multiplex PCR; TCRdb stores just in-frame clones and leaves some out. The data hold 45,000 to 60,000 clones, with roughly 91% observed a single time. These receptors' targets are unknown. Sequencing used PBMCs, obtained from a glioma patient whose treatment included an IDH1 peptide vaccine. Receptors originate from a man between 45 and 60 years old with glioma. The CDR3 runs from the conserved cysteine through the conserved F or W. The D gene is left open where the match is weak. The size entry is marked missing in some rows and otherwise reads once, few, many or a size class.

cdr3_aa	cdr3_nt	clone_size	d_call	v_call	j_call
CASSSYQETQYF	TGTGCCAGCAGTTCGTACCAAGAGACCCAGTACTTC	-	-	TRBV18	TRBJ2-5
CASSPSGTGGSGNTIYF	TGTGCCAGCTCGCCATCCGGGACAGGGGGCTCTGGAAACACCATATATTTT	-	TRBD1	TRBV18	TRBJ1-3
CASRGTGTSSYNEQFF	TGTGCCAGTAGGGGCACCGGGACGAGCTCCTACAATGAGCAGTTCTTC	-	-	TRBV19	TRBJ2-1
CASSTAGTGSRYGYTF	TGTGCCAGCAGCACCGCCGGGACAGGGTCGAGGTATGGCTACACCTTC	-	TRBD1	TRBV7-2	TRBJ1-2
CAATRRAEETQYF	TGTGCCGCCACGAGACGGGCAGAAGAGACCCAGTACTTC	-	-	TRBV6-6	TRBJ2-5
CASSFRSRGTEAFF	TGTGCCAGCAGCTTCAGATCCAGGGGCACTGAAGCTTTCTTT	-	-	TRBV5-6	TRBJ1-1
CASSLGVKSGGELFF	TGTGCCAGCAGCTTAGGGGTCAAGTCAGGGGGGGAGCTGTTTTTT	once	-	TRBV11-2	TRBJ2-2
CASSDQQGAGGYTF	TGTGCCAGCAGTGACCAACAGGGGGCTGGGGGCTACACCTTC	once	TRBD1	TRBV2	TRBJ1-2
CASSIREQVPEAFF	TGTGCCAGTAGTATTAGAGAACAGGTCCCTGAAGCTTTCTTT	-	-	TRBV19	TRBJ1-1
CASSLIDNGAGNTIYF	TGTGCCAGCAGCCTTATAGACAATGGGGCTGGAAACACCATATATTTT	-	-	TRBV9	TRBJ1-3
CASSLTSQEGIYTF	TGTGCCAGCAGCTTAACTTCACAGGAAGGGATCTACACCTTC	-	-	TRBV7-3	TRBJ1-2
CASSEGDPLSPLIMKYEQYF	TGCGCCAGCAGTGAAGGGGACCCTCTCTCTCCCCTCATTATGAAATACGAGCAGTACTTC	-	-	TRBV10-1	TRBJ2-7
CASSYSTGGSYEQYF	TGTGCCAGCAGTTACTCGACAGGTGGTTCCTACGAGCAGTACTTC	-	-	TRBV6-5	TRBJ2-7
CASTKGYEQYF	TGTGCCAGCACAAAGGGCTACGAGCAGTACTTC	-	-	TRBV6-5	TRBJ2-7
CASSAGLATDIQYF	TGTGCCAGCAGTGCCGGACTAGCGACGGACATTCAGTACTTC	-	TRBD2	TRBV25-1	TRBJ2-4
CASSSQGIGSYNEQFF	TGTGCCAGCAGCTCACAGGGGATAGGGTCCTACAATGAGCAGTTCTTC	-	TRBD1	TRBV7-9	TRBJ2-1
CASSYPQGRGYNEQFF	TGTGCCAGCAGTTACCCCCAGGGGCGGGGATACAATGAGCAGTTCTTC	-	-	TRBV6-5	TRBJ2-1
CASSGRLSGIQSYEQYF	TGTGCCAGCAGTGGACGATTGAGCGGGATCCAATCCTACGAGCAGTACTTC	-	TRBD2	TRBV2	TRBJ2-7